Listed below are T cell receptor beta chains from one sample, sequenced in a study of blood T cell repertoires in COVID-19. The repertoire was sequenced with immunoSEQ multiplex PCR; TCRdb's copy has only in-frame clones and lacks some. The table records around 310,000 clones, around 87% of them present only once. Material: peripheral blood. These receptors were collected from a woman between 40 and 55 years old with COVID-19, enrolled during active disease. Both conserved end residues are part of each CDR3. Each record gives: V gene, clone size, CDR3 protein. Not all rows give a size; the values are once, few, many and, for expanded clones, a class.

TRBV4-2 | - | CASSQEGTSGPYEQYF
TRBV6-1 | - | CASSPRGLGEKLFF
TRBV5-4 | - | CASSPGSQPGQETQYF
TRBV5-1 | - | CASSLQLAGGWTDTQYF
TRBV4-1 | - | CASSQVGPSGSGVDTQYF
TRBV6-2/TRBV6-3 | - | CASSYGSSGGAETQYF
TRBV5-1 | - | CASSWTSVTDTQYF
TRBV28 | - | CASRPGQPGGYTF
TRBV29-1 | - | CSVGGPGYEQYF
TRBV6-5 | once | CASRATGAEAQPQHF
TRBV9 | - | CASTTAGGSYNEQFF
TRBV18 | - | CASSPQSDRPQHF
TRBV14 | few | CASSQVMVTSEQYF